Presented here are 27 T cell receptor beta chains from one specimen sequenced in a study of T cell responses to AZD1222 COVID-19 vaccine. Profiling relied on immunoSEQ multiplex PCR, and the TCRdb table lists in-frame clones only, not all of them. This repertoire shows 85,000 to 130,000 clones, about nine tenths found once; its top ten account for roughly 8%. The sequencing used peripheral blood, collected 28 days after the second AZD1222 dose. The receptors shown here come from an adult who received the AZD1222 COVID-19 vaccine.

The rearrangement uses TRBV7-2 and TRBJ2-2, with TRBD2 matching 11 bases. CDR1 and CDR2 from the germline V gene are SGHTA and FQGNSA. There are 13 residues in the CDR3. V dropped 7 bases and J dropped 10; count of bases not matched to a gene: 5. Written as DNA, the CDR3 is TGTGCCAGCAATGATAGCGGGGGGGAGGAGCTGTTTTTT. Its protein is CASNDSGGEELFF. Full variable domain (missing parts from reference TRBV7-2 and TRBJ2-2): GAGVSQSPSNKVTEKGKDVELRCDPISGHTALYWYRQSLGQGLEFLIYFQGNSAPDKSGLPSDRFSAERTGGSVSTLTIQRTQQEDSAVYLCASNDSGGEELFFGEGSRLTVL.

The chain couples TRBV20-1 to TRBJ1-4; D is possibly TRBD1 (5 bases). This CDR3 is 11 amino acids long. The V gene's germline CDR1 is DFQATT and CDR2 SNEGSKA (reference sequence). The V gene lost 5 bases and the J gene lost 12 bases, with 13 bases spanning the gap. The CDR3: CSAAFRDELFF. Here the CDR3 DNA reads TGCAGTGCTGCATTTCGGGACGAACTGTTTTTT.

V gene TRBV4-3 combines with J gene TRBJ1-6; D is perhaps TRBD1 (6 bases). The CDR3 extends over 16 amino acids. Germline V gene sequence: CDR1 LGHNA, CDR2 YSLEER. The V end was cut by 0 bases, the J end by 4 bases, with 10 bases between. DNA for the CDR3: TGCGCCAGCAGCCAAGAGCGGACAGTTTATAATTCACCCCTCCACTTT. It translates to CASSQERTVYNSPLHF.

The chain joins TRBV11-3 to TRBJ1-1, with 7 bases lining up with TRBD1. The CDR3 has 13 amino acids. V lost 7 bases and J lost 4; bases outside the gene matches: 6. CDR1 SGHNT and CDR2 YENEEA come from the germline V gene. The CDR3 region has the DNA TGTGCCAGCATCCCAGGGGGTGGCACTGAAGCTTTCTTT. Translation gives CASIPGGGTEAFF.

V and J are TRBV7-2 and TRBJ1-4, with 9 bases fitting TRBD1. Trimming took 3 bases from V and 7 from J; bases not matched to a gene: 3. The CDR3 spans 14 residues. Germline CDR1 SGHTA, CDR2 FQGNSA. The DNA of the CDR3 is TGTGCCAGCAGCTTGACAGGGGGGCCTGAAAAACTGTTTTTT. It specifies CASSLTGGPEKLFF. The full variable domain, with the rest looked up from reference TRBV7-2 and TRBJ1-4, is GAGVSQSPSNKVTEKGKDVELRCDPISGHTALYWYRQSLGQGLEFLIYFQGNSAPDKSGLPSDRFSAERTGGSVSTLTIQRTQQEDSAVYLCASSLTGGPEKLFFGSGTQLSVL.

The rearrangement joins TRBV5-8 to TRBJ1-3; a possible D gene is TRBD1 (6 bases). Trimming took 1 base from V and 1 from J, leaving 6 bases between them. This CDR3 has 14 amino acids. Germline V gene data show CDR1 as SGHTS and CDR2 as YDEGEE. CDR3 nucleotides: TGTGCCAGCAGCTTGAGGGGGTCTGGAAACACCATATATTTT. Protein sequence: CASSLRGSGNTIYF.

CDR3: CASSLTTNNNSPLHF. The CDR3 region has the DNA TGTGCCAGCAGCTTAACGACAAACAATAATTCACCCCTCCACTTT. This rearrangement joins TRBV7-3 to TRBJ1-6, with D unclear. Per germline, CDR1 SGHTA and CDR2 FQGTGA. Trimming removed 0 bases from V and 5 bases from J, with 8 bases in between. This CDR3 has 15 residues.

Only one count was recorded for this clone. The V and J genes are TRBV18 and TRBJ2-2, with D maybe TRBD2 (6 bases). Trimming pared 4 bases from V and 5 bases from J, leaving 14 bases between. The germline V gene encodes CDR1 KGHSH and CDR2 LQKENI. This CDR3 has 15 amino acids. The CDR3 is CASSRRDGKTGELFF. In nucleotides, the CDR3 is TGTGCCAGCTCACGGAGGGACGGGAAAACCGGGGAGCTGTTTTTT.

The chain has TRBV4-3 and TRBJ2-7; 8 bases fit TRBD2. Unmatched junction bases numbered 6, after V lost 2 bases and J lost 6 bases. From germline, CDR1 is LGHNA and CDR2 YSLEER. The CDR3 extends over 14 amino acids. The chain's CDR3 is CASSQLRLAGEQYF. The CDR3 region has the DNA TGCGCCAGCAGCCAATTAAGGCTAGCGGGCGAGCAGTACTTC.

The rearrangement uses TRBV5-8 and TRBJ2-6; D is possibly TRBD1 (6 bases). The germline V gene has CDR1 SGHTS and CDR2 YDEGEE. Trimming shortened V by 3 bases and J by 4 bases, and 11 bases separated the two germline ends. The CDR3 length is 15 residues. The CDR3 reads CASSSQGTGANVLTF. The CDR3 coding sequence is TGTGCCAGCAGCTCTCAGGGGACCGGGGCCAACGTCCTGACTTTC.

A single count supports this clone. CDR3 region: CASSYGEPLNYGYTF. For the CDR3, the DNA is TGTGCCAGCAGTTACGGGGAGCCCTTAAACTATGGCTACACCTTC. This chain links TRBV6-5 with TRBJ1-2; D gene uncertain. Germline CDR1 reads MNHEY; CDR2 reads SVGAGI. The CDR3 consists of 15 residues. V was shortened by 2 bases and J by 2 bases, with 12 bases between the two germline ends.

This chain connects TRBV12-5 to TRBJ1-2; weak D call: TRBD1 (6 bases). CDR1 LGHNT and CDR2 FRNRAP come from the germline V gene. CDR3 length: 15 amino acids. The ends were cut back, 2 bases at V and 6 bases at J, with 16 bases in the middle. In DNA, the CDR3 is TGTGCTAGTGGTTTGTACCAGGGGCGTGGGGATGGCTACACCTTC. It yields the protein CASGLYQGRGDGYTF. The full variable domain, completed using reference TRBV12-5 and TRBJ1-2, is DARVTQTPRHKVTEMGQEVTMRCQPILGHNTVFWYRQTMMQGLELLAYFRNRAPLDDSGMPKDRFSAEMPDATLATLKIQPSEPRDSAVYFCASGLYQGRGDGYTFGSGTRLTVV.

V is TRBV14 and J is TRBJ2-7, with D perhaps matching TRBD2 (5 bases). The V gene's germline CDR1 is SGHDN and CDR2 FVKESK. This CDR3 has 15 amino acids. V lost 4 bases to trimming and J lost 3 bases, with 16 bases between them. This chain's CDR3 is CASSPLVGDYYEQYF. The DNA for the CDR3 is TGTGCCAGCAGCCCACTAGTAGGAGACTACTACGAGCAGTACTTC.

This chain connects TRBV18 to TRBJ1-5; no clear D gene. CDR1 KGHSH and CDR2 LQKENI come from the germline V gene. The CDR3 sequence is 12 residues long. V was shortened by 2 bases and J by 5 bases, with 4 bases between the two germline ends. In nucleotides, the CDR3 is TGTGCCAGCTCACCAGACGATCAGCCCCAGCATTTT. This codes for CASSPDDQPQHF.

This clone has a handful of counts. The chain carries TRBV12-3 or TRBV12-4 and TRBJ1-6; D gene uncertain. This CDR3 has 12 amino acids. Trimming pared 6 bases from V and 11 bases from J, leaving 11 bases between. CDR3 in amino acids: CASSLYAAPLHF. In nucleotides, the CDR3 is TGTGCCAGCAGCTTGTATGCGGCACCCCTCCACTTT.

The J gene is TRBJ1-5, the V gene TRBV6-1; D might be TRBD1 (6 bases). This CDR3 has 14 residues. CDR1 MNHNS and CDR2 SASEGT come from the germline V gene. V lost 8 bases and J 2 bases, leaving 13 bases between the germline ends. The CDR3 protein is CASWTDKGNQPQHF. CDR3 sequence (DNA): TGTGCCAGCTGGACAGATAAGGGCAATCAGCCCCAGCATTTT.

The chain uses TRBV3-1 (or the pseudogene TRBV3-2) and TRBJ2-1; D gene uncertain. The V end lost 1 base, the J end lost 7 bases, and 11 bases lay between the germline ends. CDR1 LGHDT and CDR2 YNNKEL come from the germline V gene (reference sequence). The CDR3 extends over 14 amino acids. For the CDR3, the DNA is TGTGCCAGCAGCCAAGTGCCCACGAGGAATGAGCAGTTCTTC. Residues: CASSQVPTRNEQFF.

The chain combines TRBV18 with TRBJ1-1; unclear D gene. The CDR3 covers 13 residues. Trimming cost V 3 bases and J 5 bases, with 10 bases left between them. Looked up from germline, CDR1 is KGHSH and CDR2 is LQKENI. CDR3 protein: CASSPDVGTEAFF. DNA of the CDR3: TGTGCCAGCTCACCTGACGTCGGGACTGAAGCTTTCTTT.

The gene calls are TRBV4-2 and TRBJ2-1; D is perhaps TRBD2 (7 bases). Trimming removed 1 base at V and 4 bases at J, with 11 bases between. The CDR3 contains 15 residues. Looked up from germline, CDR1 is LGHNA and CDR2 is YNFKEQ. Here the CDR3 reads CASSQGGGTYNEQFF. The CDR3 DNA is TGTGCCAGCAGCCAAGGGGGGGGGACATACAATGAGCAGTTCTTC.

The chain combines TRBV4-1 with TRBJ1-2; 8 bases match TRBD1. Looked up from germline, CDR1 is MGHRA and CDR2 is YSYEKL. The CDR3 runs 16 residues. With V trimmed by 3 bases and J by 4 bases, 10 bases remained unmatched. The CDR3 region is CASSHDDYRGTYGYTF. The CDR3 DNA is TGCGCCAGCAGCCATGATGACTACAGGGGGACCTATGGCTACACCTTC.

CDR3 bases: TGTGCCAGCAGCGTAGGGGGCAGGGCGATCTCCTACGAGCAGTACTTC. The encoded protein is CASSVGGRAISYEQYF. The chain carries TRBV9 and TRBJ2-7; a possible D gene is TRBD1 (5 bases). The CDR3 has 16 residues. Between the trimmed V and J ends, which lost 0 bases and 0 bases, there was a span of 13 bases. Per the germline V gene, CDR1 is SGDLS and CDR2 is YYNGEE.

V gene TRBV5-1 combines with J gene TRBJ2-1, with 9 bases lining up with TRBD1. The CDR3 is 15 residues long. V lost 4 bases to trimming and J lost 9 bases; unmatched junction nucleotides: 11. Germline loops: CDR1 SGHRS, CDR2 YFSETQ. This CDR3 reads CASSPTGTGKGEQFF. The CDR3 bases are TGCGCCAGCAGCCCGACCGGGACAGGGAAGGGTGAGCAGTTCTTC.

The chain employs TRBV9 and TRBJ1-3, with D possibly TRBD1 on 5 matching bases. CDR1 and CDR2 from the germline V gene are SGDLS and YYNGEE. Between the trimmed V and J ends, which lost 0 bases and 2 bases, there was a span of 12 bases. This CDR3 spans 16 amino acids. This chain's CDR3 is CASSVEATVPGNTIYF. The CDR3 region has the DNA TGTGCCAGCAGCGTAGAAGCGACAGTACCTGGAAACACCATATATTTT.

This sequence joins TRBV19 and TRBJ1-5, with TRBD1 matching 11 bases. There are 14 residues in the CDR3. Per the germline V gene, CDR1 is LNHDA and CDR2 is SQIVND (reference sequence). V shed 6 bases, J shed 7 bases, and the junction held 5 bases outside the gene matches. As DNA, the CDR3 is TGTGCCAGTAGCCGGACAGGGGGCGGACAGCCCCAGCATTTT. This translates into CASSRTGGGQPQHF.

This clone was observed once. The V call is TRBV7-9, the J call TRBJ2-1; 10 bases are a match to TRBD2. V dropped 5 bases and J dropped 9; count of bases not matched to a gene: 4. Germline V lookup: CDR1 SEHNR, CDR2 FQNEAQ (reference sequence). This CDR3 has 13 amino acids. The CDR3 coding sequence is TGTGCCAGCAGCCCAGCGGGGGGGCCTGAGCAGTTCTTC. Its protein is CASSPAGGPEQFF.

V gene TRBV24-1 combines with J gene TRBJ2-1, with 7 positions matching TRBD1. Germline V lookup: CDR1 KGHDR, CDR2 SFDVKD. J was trimmed by 6 bases and V by 12 bases; bases with no gene match: 16. This CDR3 region has 15 residues. In DNA, the CDR3 is TGTGCCGTTGATTTCCGGGACAGATCTTCCAATGAGCAGTTCTTC. Residues: CAVDFRDRSSNEQFF.

The CDR3 DNA reads TGTGCCAGCAGACAGGGAATTGTGAACACTGAAGCTTTCTTT. As protein: CASRQGIVNTEAFF. The chain combines TRBV2 with TRBJ1-1; D is perhaps TRBD1 (6 bases). The germline V gene encodes CDR1 SNHLY and CDR2 FYNNEI. This CDR3 region has 14 residues. The V and J ends lost 6 bases and 0 bases respectively, with 11 bases between them.